The T cell receptor (beta chain) described here comes from a study of blood T cell repertoires in COVID-19. At the level of the study: COVID-19 samples from acute and convalescent phases originated in the United States, Italy and Spain.

Original processing notes: Estimation of nucleated cell counts was performed using reference gene primer amplification. Libraries were prepared by immunoSEQ multiplex PCR; TCRdb keeps only in-frame clonotypes and omits some of them. V, J and clone size reflect that table, while D and trimming were determined from the DNA. This table holds about 270,000 clones, roughly 80% found once. The germline gives CDR1 KGHSH, CDR2 LQKENI. This CDR3 region has 13 residues. V lost 3 bases and J lost 7; bases outside the gene matches: 3. V gene TRBV18 combines with J gene TRBJ1-2, with 9 bases aligning to TRBD1. The sample taken for sequencing was peripheral blood. This clonotype was sampled from a woman aged 45-65 years who had recovered from COVID-19. CDR3 amino acids: CASSPGTGFGYTF. As DNA, the CDR3 is TGTGCCAGCTCACCCGGGACAGGGTTTGGCTACACCTTC. Based on the CDR3 plus reference TRBV18 and TRBJ1-2, the full variable domain is NAGVMQNPRHLVRRRGQEARLRCSPMKGHSHVYWYRQLPEEGLKFMVYLQKENIIDESGMPKERFSAEFPKEGPSILRIQQVVRGDSAAYFCASSPGTGFGYTFGSGTRLTVV.